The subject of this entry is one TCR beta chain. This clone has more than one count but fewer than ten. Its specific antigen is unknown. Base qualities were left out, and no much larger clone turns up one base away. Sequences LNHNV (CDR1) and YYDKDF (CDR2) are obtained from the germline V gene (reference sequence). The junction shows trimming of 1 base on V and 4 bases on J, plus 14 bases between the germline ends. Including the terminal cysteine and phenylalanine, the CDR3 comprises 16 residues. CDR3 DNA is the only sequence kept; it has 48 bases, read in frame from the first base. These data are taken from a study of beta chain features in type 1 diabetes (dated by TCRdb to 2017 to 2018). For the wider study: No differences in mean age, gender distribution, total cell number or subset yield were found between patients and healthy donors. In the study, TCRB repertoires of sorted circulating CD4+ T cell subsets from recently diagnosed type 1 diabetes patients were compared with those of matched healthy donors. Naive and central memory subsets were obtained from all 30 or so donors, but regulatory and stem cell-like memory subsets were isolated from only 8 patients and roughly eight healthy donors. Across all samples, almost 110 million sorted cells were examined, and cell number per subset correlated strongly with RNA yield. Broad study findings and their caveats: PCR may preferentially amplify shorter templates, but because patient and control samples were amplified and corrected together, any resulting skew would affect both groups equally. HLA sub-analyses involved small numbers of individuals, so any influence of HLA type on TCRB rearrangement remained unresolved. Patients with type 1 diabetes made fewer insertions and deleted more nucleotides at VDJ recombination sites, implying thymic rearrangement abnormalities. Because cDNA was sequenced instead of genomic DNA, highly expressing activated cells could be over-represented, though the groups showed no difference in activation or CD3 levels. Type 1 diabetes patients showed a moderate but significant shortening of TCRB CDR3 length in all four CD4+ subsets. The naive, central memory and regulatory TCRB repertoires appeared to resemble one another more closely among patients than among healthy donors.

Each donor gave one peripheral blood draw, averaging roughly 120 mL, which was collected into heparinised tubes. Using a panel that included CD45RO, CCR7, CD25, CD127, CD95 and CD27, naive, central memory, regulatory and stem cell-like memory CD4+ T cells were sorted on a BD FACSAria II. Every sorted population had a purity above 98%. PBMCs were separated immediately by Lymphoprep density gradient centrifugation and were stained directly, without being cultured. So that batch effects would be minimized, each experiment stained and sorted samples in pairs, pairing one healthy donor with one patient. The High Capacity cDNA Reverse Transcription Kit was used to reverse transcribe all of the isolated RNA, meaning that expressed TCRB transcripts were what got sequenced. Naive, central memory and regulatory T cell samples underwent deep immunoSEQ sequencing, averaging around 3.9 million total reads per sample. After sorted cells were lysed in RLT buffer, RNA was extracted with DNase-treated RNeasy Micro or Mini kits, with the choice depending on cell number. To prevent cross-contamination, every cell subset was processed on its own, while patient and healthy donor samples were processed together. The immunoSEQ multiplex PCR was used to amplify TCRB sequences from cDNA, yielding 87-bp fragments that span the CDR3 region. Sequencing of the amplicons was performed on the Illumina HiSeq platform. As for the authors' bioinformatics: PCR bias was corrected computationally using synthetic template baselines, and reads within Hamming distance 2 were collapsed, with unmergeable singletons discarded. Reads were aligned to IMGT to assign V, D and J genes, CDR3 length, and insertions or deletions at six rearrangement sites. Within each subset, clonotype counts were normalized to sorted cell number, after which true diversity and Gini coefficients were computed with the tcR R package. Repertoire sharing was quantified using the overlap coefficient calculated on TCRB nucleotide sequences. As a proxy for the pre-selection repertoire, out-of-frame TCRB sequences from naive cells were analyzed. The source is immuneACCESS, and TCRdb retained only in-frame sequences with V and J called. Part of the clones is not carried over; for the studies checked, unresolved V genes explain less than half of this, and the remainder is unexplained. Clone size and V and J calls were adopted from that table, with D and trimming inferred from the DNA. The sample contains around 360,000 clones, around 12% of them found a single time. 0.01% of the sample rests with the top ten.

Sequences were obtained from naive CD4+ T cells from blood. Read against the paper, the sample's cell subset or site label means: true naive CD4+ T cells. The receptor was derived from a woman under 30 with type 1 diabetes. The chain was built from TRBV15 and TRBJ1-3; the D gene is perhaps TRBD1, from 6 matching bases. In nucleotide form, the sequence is TGTGCCACCAGCAGAGTCCGCACAGGGAAAGGAAACACCATATATTTT. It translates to CATSRVRTGKGNTIYF.